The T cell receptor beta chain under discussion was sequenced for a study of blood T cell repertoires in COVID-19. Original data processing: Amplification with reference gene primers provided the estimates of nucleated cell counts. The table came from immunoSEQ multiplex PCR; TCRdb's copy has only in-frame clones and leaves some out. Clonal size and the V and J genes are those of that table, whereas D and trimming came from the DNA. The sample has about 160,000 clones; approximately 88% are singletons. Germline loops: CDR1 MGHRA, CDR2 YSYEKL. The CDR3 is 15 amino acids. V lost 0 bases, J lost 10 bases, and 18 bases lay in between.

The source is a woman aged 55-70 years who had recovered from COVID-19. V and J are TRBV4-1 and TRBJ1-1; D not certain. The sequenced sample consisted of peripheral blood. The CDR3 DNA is TGCGCCAGCAGCCAAGAGGCGGGTCTAGCTTTGAGAGCTTTCTTT. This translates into CASSQEAGLALRAFF.